This T cell receptor (beta chain) appears in the sequencing data of a study of human thymus T cells. Libraries were prepared by immunoSEQ multiplex PCR; TCRdb keeps only in-frame clonotypes and omits some of them. The sample has tens of thousands of clones; 94% are singletons. CDR1 and CDR2 from the germline V gene are MNHEY and SVGAGI. V dropped 5 bases and J dropped 4; count of bases not matched to a gene: 5. This CDR3 contains 14 residues. This chain connects TRBV6-5 to TRBJ2-5; the match to TRBD1 covers 9 bases. Sequencing was carried out using blood. The sequence was collected from a boy younger than two with a congenital heart defect but otherwise immunologically healthy. The CDR3 nucleotides are TGTGCCAGCAGTCGGGACAGGGTTAGAGAGACCCAGTACTTC. Translated, it gives CASSRDRVRETQYF.